A selection of T cell receptor beta chains follows, all from one sample in a study of T-cell reconstitution after alpha-beta-depleted transplantation in children. TCRdb redid the calling of the PCR reads with MiXCR, one entry per CDR3 protein. The repertoire includes more than 90,000 distinct CDR3 sequences, approximately 8.4% of them detected once, and approximately 6.6% sits in the top ten. Sequencing used PBMCs from the stem cell graft donor, obtained from the stem cell graft. The receptors were sampled from a human donor who donated a stem cell graft to a child with congenital amegakaryocytic thrombocytopenia. The CDR3 runs from the conserved cysteine through the conserved F or W. The order of the fields is J gene, CDR3 length, clone size, V gene, D gene, CDR3 protein, CDR3 DNA. D genes are given only for firm matches. The size of a clone is reported for some rows only, either as once, few or many, or as a class for expanded clones.

j_gene: TRBJ2-1; len: 17; abundance: many; v_gene: TRBV6-2/TRBV6-3; d_gene: TRBD2; CDR3aa: CASSYSPSGGLYNEQFF; CDR3nt: TGTGCCAGCAGTTACTCCCCTAGCGGGGGCCTGTACAATGAGCAGTTCTTC
j_gene: TRBJ2-1; len: 14; abundance: once; v_gene: TRBV5-1; d_gene: TRBD1; CDR3aa: CASSLVDRVDEQFF; CDR3nt: TGCGCCAGCAGCTTGGTGGACAGGGTGGATGAGCAGTTCTTC
j_gene: TRBJ2-7; len: 12; abundance: many; v_gene: TRBV12-3/TRBV12-4; d_gene: -; CDR3aa: CASSFESYEQYF; CDR3nt: TGTGCCAGCAGTTTTGAGAGCTACGAGCAGTACTTC
j_gene: TRBJ2-5; len: 13; abundance: many; v_gene: TRBV5-1; d_gene: TRBD2; CDR3aa: CASGFSDMTSGKF; CDR3nt: TGCGCCAGCGGCTTTTCGGACATGACTAGCGGGAAGTTC
j_gene: TRBJ2-7; len: 14; abundance: -; v_gene: TRBV8-2; d_gene: -; CDR3aa: CASNSWTPSDEQYF; CDR3nt: TGTGCCAGCAACTCCTGGACCCCCTCGGACGAGCAGTACTTC
j_gene: TRBJ1-1; len: 17; abundance: -; v_gene: TRBV20-1; d_gene: TRBD1; CDR3aa: CSARDRRQGGWNTEAFF; CDR3nt: TGCAGTGCTAGAGATCGGAGACAGGGAGGATGGAACACTGAAGCTTTCTTT
j_gene: TRBJ2-5; len: 13; abundance: many; v_gene: TRBV20-1; d_gene: -; CDR3aa: CSARRGVGETQYF; CDR3nt: TGCAGTGCTAGGCGGGGTGTGGGAGAGACCCAGTACTTC
j_gene: TRBJ2-5; len: 14; abundance: few; v_gene: TRBV5-1; d_gene: -; CDR3aa: CASSEFHLQETQYF; CDR3nt: TGCGCCAGCAGCGAATTCCACCTTCAAGAGACCCAGTACTTC
j_gene: TRBJ2-3; len: 12; abundance: many; v_gene: TRBV5-1; d_gene: -; CDR3aa: CASRDVTDTQYF; CDR3nt: TGCGCCAGCAGGGACGTCACAGATACGCAGTATTTT
j_gene: TRBJ1-2; len: 12; abundance: many; v_gene: TRBV5-1; d_gene: -; CDR3aa: CASSPNNYGYTF; CDR3nt: TGCGCCAGCAGCCCGAATAACTATGGCTACACCTTC
j_gene: TRBJ2-7; len: 17; abundance: many; v_gene: TRBV5-6; d_gene: -; CDR3aa: CASSGGRPYRSSYEQYF; CDR3nt: TGTGCCAGCAGCGGGGGAAGGCCTTATCGAAGCTCCTACGAGCAGTACTTC
j_gene: TRBJ2-1; len: 14; abundance: many; v_gene: TRBV27; d_gene: TRBD1; CDR3aa: CASSQGQGRDEQFF; CDR3nt: TGTGCCAGCAGTCAGGGACAGGGGCGTGATGAGCAGTTCTTC
j_gene: TRBJ2-2; len: 15; abundance: many; v_gene: TRBV12-3/TRBV12-4; d_gene: TRBD2; CDR3aa: CASRGAGSNTGELFF; CDR3nt: TGTGCCAGCAGGGGAGCGGGGTCAAACACCGGGGAGCTGTTTTTT
j_gene: TRBJ1-6; len: 13; abundance: few; v_gene: TRBV30; d_gene: -; CDR3aa: CAWSQGSDSPLHF; CDR3nt: TGTGCCTGGAGTCAGGGGAGTGATTCACCCCTCCACTTT
j_gene: TRBJ2-3; len: 12; abundance: many; v_gene: TRBV5-1; d_gene: -; CDR3aa: CASSLTLDTQYF; CDR3nt: TGCGCCAGCAGCTTGACCCTCGATACGCAGTATTTT
j_gene: TRBJ2-7; len: 14; abundance: many; v_gene: TRBV6-1; d_gene: TRBD2; CDR3aa: CASTSGSSSYEQYF; CDR3nt: TGTGCCAGCACTAGCGGGTCGAGCTCCTACGAGCAGTACTTC
j_gene: TRBJ1-2; len: 15; abundance: many; v_gene: TRBV12-3/TRBV12-4; d_gene: TRBD1; CDR3aa: CASSLLKGANYGYTF; CDR3nt: TGTGCCAGCAGTTTACTCAAGGGGGCAAACTATGGCTACACCTTC
j_gene: TRBJ1-4; len: 11; abundance: many; v_gene: TRBV29-1; d_gene: -; CDR3aa: CSVVSAEKLFF; CDR3nt: TGCAGCGTTGTTTCGGCGGAAAAACTGTTTTTT
j_gene: TRBJ2-7; len: 15; abundance: many; v_gene: TRBV7-6; d_gene: TRBD1; CDR3aa: CASSPRQGSSYEQYF; CDR3nt: TGTGCCAGCAGCCCGAGACAGGGGAGTTCCTACGAGCAGTACTTC
j_gene: TRBJ2-5; len: 14; abundance: many; v_gene: TRBV28; d_gene: -; CDR3aa: CASRYYRDGETQYF; CDR3nt: TGTGCCAGCCGATATTACAGGGACGGGGAGACCCAGTACTTC
j_gene: TRBJ1-2; len: 13; abundance: few; v_gene: TRBV20-1; d_gene: -; CDR3aa: CSAQVGANYGYTF; CDR3nt: TGCAGTGCCCAGGTGGGGGCCAACTATGGCTACACCTTC
j_gene: TRBJ1-6; len: 16; abundance: many; v_gene: TRBV20-1; d_gene: TRBD1; CDR3aa: CSAPARDRGFDSPLHF; CDR3nt: TGCAGTGCTCCTGCTAGGGACAGGGGTTTTGATTCACCCCTCCACTTT
j_gene: TRBJ2-2; len: 16; abundance: many; v_gene: TRBV7-2; d_gene: -; CDR3aa: CASSPVGGINTGELFF; CDR3nt: TGTGCCAGCAGCCCGGTGGGGGGTATTAACACCGGGGAGCTGTTTTTT
j_gene: TRBJ1-2; len: 14; abundance: many; v_gene: TRBV9; d_gene: TRBD1; CDR3aa: CASSPRDRPGGYTF; CDR3nt: TGTGCCAGCAGCCCTAGGGACAGGCCGGGAGGCTACACCTTC